This T cell receptor beta chain was captured in a study of blood T cell repertoires in COVID-19. A note on this clone: Other DNA sequences within the sample encode an identical CDR3.

The CDR3 is made up of 15 amino acids. Germline values: CDR1 SGHRS, CDR2 YFSETQ. J was trimmed by 0 bases and V by 4 bases; bases with no gene match: 6. Generated by immunoSEQ multiplex PCR, the TCRdb table keeps only in-frame clones and is missing some. Of over 200,000 clones listed, roughly 79% are singletons. The sequenced material came from PBMCs or T cells enriched from blood (not recorded which). J is TRBJ1-1 and V is TRBV5-1, with 7 bases aligning to TRBD1. The sequence derives from a woman between 45 and 65 years old with acute COVID-19. The CDR3 protein is CASSTQTGMNTEAFF. CDR3 DNA: TGCGCCAGCAGCACCCAGACAGGGATGAACACTGAAGCTTTCTTT.